The subject of this entry is one T cell receptor (beta chain). Deletions cut 0 bases from V and 1 base from J, with 10 bases between. The CDR3 sequence is 15 residues long. Germline-derived CDR1 and CDR2 are SGHRS and YFSETQ. Methods used by the authors: The authors estimated nucleated cell counts from reference gene primer amplification. Assay: immunoSEQ multiplex PCR; the TCRdb copy retains only in-frame clones and omits some. V and J calls and clone size are as listed in that table; D and trimming were resolved from the DNA. The sample records around 63,000 clones, around 86% being singletons. This record comes from a study of blood T cell repertoires in COVID-19. The wider study: The cDNA or gDNA used as material had been derived from T cells, B-cell-depleted T cells, or PBMCs.

The sequence derives from a woman aged 80 or over with acute or convalescent COVID-19. This rearrangement joins TRBV5-1 to TRBJ1-1; the D gene is possibly TRBD1 (5 bases). Material: peripheral blood. The DNA of the CDR3 is TGCGCCAGCAGCTTGGTTGCAGGGTCGAACACTGAAGCTTTCTTT. It translates to CASSLVAGSNTEAFF.